The present T cell receptor beta chain was sequenced within a study of cytotoxic CD8 clonotypes in ibrutinib-treated CLL. This clone was seen a single time. Measured with immunoSEQ multiplex PCR; TCRdb has only the in-frame clones, and not every one. The sample lists around 310,000 clones, roughly 79% occurring once. In germline, CDR1 is SGHRS, CDR2 YFSETQ. Trimming left V 2 bases short and J 8 bases short, with 16 bases between. This CDR3 comprises 15 residues. This sample comprised PBMCs, obtained before ibrutinib treatment. The origin of this receptor is a human donor with chronic lymphocytic leukemia. The gene calls are TRBV5-1 and TRBJ1-4, with D tentatively TRBD1 (6 bases). This CDR3 is CASSLDGGSEEKLFF. The CDR3 bases are TGCGCCAGCAGCTTAGACGGGGGCTCAGAAGAAAAACTGTTTTTT. Filled out from reference TRBV5-1 and TRBJ1-4, the complete variable domain reads KAGVTQTPRYLIKTRGQQVTLSCSPISGHRSVSWYQQTPGQGLQFLFEYFSETQRNKGNFPGRFSGRQFSNSRSEMNVSTLELGDSALYLCASSLDGGSEEKLFFGSGTQLSVL.